Listed here are 10 T cell receptor beta chains from one sample, sequenced in a study of cytomegalovirus exposure and HLA in healthy donors. The study ran its PCR with 60 Vbeta and 13 Jbeta primers. Measured with immunoSEQ multiplex PCR; TCRdb has only the in-frame clones, and not every one. The repertoire has about 230,000 clones, 75% to 85% of them found once; the top ten carry 2.7%. Sequenced sample: PBMCs. Source of these receptors: a woman aged 60-70 years in good health and CMV-seropositive.

The chain is built from TRBV5-4 and TRBJ1-2; 7 positions agree with TRBD1. This CDR3 is built from 12 residues. Unmatched junction bases numbered 4, after V lost 4 bases and J lost 7 bases. Germline V gene lookup returns CDR1 SGHNT and CDR2 YYREEE (reference sequence). DNA of the CDR3: TGTGCCAGCAGCGCCACAGGGGTTGGCTACACCTTC. This sequence encodes CASSATGVGYTF.

The rearrangement uses TRBV7-2 and TRBJ1-1; D gene unclear. CDR1 SGHTA and CDR2 FQGNSA come from the germline V gene. Trimming cost V 5 bases and J 5 bases, with 15 bases left between them. The CDR3 has 14 residues. The CDR3 DNA follows: TGTGCCAGCAGCGGCCGGGTGCAGTCGACTGAAGCTTTCTTT. Translating gives CASSGRVQSTEAFF.

J is TRBJ2-3 and V is TRBV2; possible D gene TRBD2, 7 bases. From germline, CDR1 is SNHLY and CDR2 FYNNEI. The CDR3 loop spans 16 amino acids. Trimming stripped 1 base from V and 0 bases from J, with 11 bases between. CDR3 sequence reads: CASSEVGGASTDTQYF. CDR3 DNA: TGTGCCAGCAGTGAAGTAGGGGGGGCCAGCACAGATACGCAGTATTTT.

The gene calls are TRBV6-5 and TRBJ2-7; D perhaps matches TRBD1 (7 bases). Germline assignment: CDR1 MNHEY and CDR2 SVGAGI. Trimming pared 1 base from V and 3 bases from J, leaving 10 bases between. The length of the CDR3 is 14 residues. The CDR3 reads CASSYWQGGYEQYF. The CDR3 nucleotides read TGTGCCAGCAGTTACTGGCAGGGGGGCTACGAGCAGTACTTC.

The V call is TRBV5-6, the J call TRBJ2-2; possible D gene TRBD2, 6 bases. Germline CDR1 and CDR2: SGHDT and YYEEEE. With 5 bases removed from V and 7 bases from J, the gap between germline ends came to 18 bases. CDR3 size: 15 residues. CDR3 nucleotide sequence: TGTGCCAGCAGTACCCGGGACTTACACGGCGGGGAGCTGTTTTTT. It encodes CASSTRDLHGGELFF.

This clone has a handful of counts. The rearrangement uses TRBV5-8 and TRBJ2-1, with D unresolved. The CDR3 has 15 residues. The germline V gene has CDR1 SGHTS and CDR2 YDEGEE. V lost 0 bases to trimming and J lost 2 bases, with 9 bases between them. CDR3 residues: CASSLGAGTYNEQFF. The CDR3 DNA sequence: TGTGCCAGCAGCTTGGGGGCAGGTACCTACAATGAGCAGTTCTTC.

This clone was recorded a few times. The chain is built from TRBV5-6 and TRBJ2-4; a possible D gene is TRBD1 (6 bases). The V and J ends lost 2 bases and 12 bases respectively, with 15 bases between them. The germline CDR1 and CDR2 sequences are SGHDT and YYEEEE. This CDR3 has 13 residues. The DNA for the CDR3 is TGTGCCAGCAGCTTCACCGCTCAGGGGTCTCAGTACTTC. This codes for CASSFTAQGSQYF.

The J gene is TRBJ2-1, the V gene TRBV15; 7 nucleotides line up with TRBD1. The CDR3 totals 15 residues. V was clipped by 4 bases and J by 7 bases; unmatched bases: 10. Per germline, CDR1 LNHNV and CDR2 YYDKDF (reference sequence). CDR3 bases: TGTGCCACCAGCAAGAGGGACAGCTTTGCTAATGAGCAGTTCTTC. Amino acid sequence: CATSKRDSFANEQFF.

The rearrangement links TRBV5-5 to TRBJ1-5; TRBD1 matches 10 bases. Per germline, CDR1 SGHKS and CDR2 YYEKEE (reference sequence). Trimming removed 4 bases from V and 5 bases from J; junction bases left unmatched: 6. CDR3 length: 15 residues. The CDR3 reads CASSPGQGGDQPQHF. The DNA for the CDR3 is TGTGCCAGCAGCCCCGGACAGGGGGGGGATCAGCCCCAGCATTTT.

The chain is built from TRBV6-6 and TRBJ1-3; no firm D call. Trimming removed 0 bases at V and 11 bases at J, with 17 bases between. The CDR3 extends over 15 amino acids. The germline CDR1 and CDR2 sequences are MNHNY and SVGAGI (reference sequence). The CDR3 here is CASSYSGEPERSIYF. CDR3 DNA sequence: TGTGCCAGCAGTTACTCGGGAGAGCCTGAGAGATCCATATATTTT.